Listed below are T cell receptor beta chains from one sample, sequenced in a study of vaccination and CD4 T cells after COVID-19. What these receptors recognize is not known. TCRdb passed the PCR reads through MiXCR, listing each CDR3 protein once. The sample comprises approximately 9,500 distinct CDR3 sequences, 25% to 35% of which are singletons, and roughly 13% rests with the top ten. The sequenced sample consisted of CD4+ T cells from blood, cultured in vitro. The receptor set was obtained from a human donor in good health. Each CDR3 is given with its conserved first and last residue. Fields, in order: D gene, V gene, clone size, J gene, CDR3 DNA, CDR3 protein. D genes are given only for firm matches. Some rows have no size entry. The others give once, few or many, or a class for an expanded clone.

>TRBD2|TRBV27|few|TRBJ2-1
TGTGCCAGCAGAGGACTAGCGGGATCGAATGAGCAGTTCTTC
CASRGLAGSNEQFF
>NA|TRBV6-1|medium-sized|TRBJ1-5
TGTGCCAGCAGCCGGCGGGGGGGCGAGGGTAGAGCCCAGCATTTT
CASSRRGGEGRAQHF
>TRBD2|TRBV7-2|medium-sized|TRBJ2-5
TGTGCCAGCAGCCCTAGGGGCGGGAGTGGGGAGACCCAGTACTTC
CASSPRGGSGETQYF
>TRBD1|TRBV5-1|NA|TRBJ2-2
TGCGCCAGCAGGACAGGGGAAATTCTTCCCGGGGAGCTGTTTTTT
CASRTGEILPGELFF
>NA|TRBV6-1|few|TRBJ2-5
TGTGCCAGCACTCCTCTGACACGGCAAGAGACCCAGTACTTC
CASTPLTRQETQYF
>NA|TRBV4-2|NA|TRBJ1-1
TGTGCCAGCAGCCAATCGGCGAACACTGAAGCTTTCTTT
CASSQSANTEAFF
>NA|TRBV20-1|NA|TRBJ2-7
TGCAGTGCTAGAGGGGGCTCCTCCAGCAGCCACGAGCAGTACTTC
CSARGGSSSSHEQYF
>TRBD1|TRBV28|few|TRBJ1-5
TGTGCCAGCAGTTTATCCTTGACAGGGGGCATAAATCAGCCCCAGCATTTT
CASSLSLTGGINQPQHF
>NA|TRBV28|few|TRBJ1-2
TGTGCCAGCAGTTCTTTGGGTCGTACGGGCTACACCTTC
CASSSLGRTGYTF
>NA|TRBV6-2/TRBV6-3|NA|TRBJ1-2
TGTGCCAGCAGCCCTCGGGGAGGGGACTATGGCTACACCTTC
CASSPRGGDYGYTF
>TRBD2|TRBV6-5|NA|TRBJ2-3
TGTGCCAGCAGTTACACGGGACTAGCCTCCACCACAGATACGCAGTATTTT
CASSYTGLASTTDTQYF
>NA|TRBV12-3/TRBV12-4|NA|TRBJ1-1
TGTGCCAGCAGTTATGACCGTGGCACTGAAGCTTTCTTT
CASSYDRGTEAFF
>TRBD2|TRBV6-1|NA|TRBJ2-7
TGTGCCAGCAGTAGGGCTAGCGGGAGCGCCTCCTACGAGCAGTACTTC
CASSRASGSASYEQYF
>NA|TRBV20-1|medium-sized|TRBJ1-5
TGCAGTGCTAGTAGATGGGCGACCCGGGGGCTAAATCAGCCCCAGCATTTT
CSASRWATRGLNQPQHF
>NA|TRBV28|NA|TRBJ2-3
TGTGCCAGCCTAATGGAAGGGACCACAGATACGCAGTATTTT
CASLMEGTTDTQYF
>NA|TRBV20-1|NA|TRBJ2-3
TGCAGTGCTAGTGCCCGGACAGATACGCAGTATTTT
CSASARTDTQYF
>TRBD2|TRBV6-5|NA|TRBJ2-7
TGTGCCAGCAGTTACTCGACCAGCGGGAGGGCCTGGGAGCAGTACTTC
CASSYSTSGRAWEQYF
>NA|TRBV4-1|NA|TRBJ2-1
TGCGCCAGCAGCCAGGCGGGATTGACCTACAATGAGCAGTTCTTC
CASSQAGLTYNEQFF
>NA|TRBV12-3/TRBV12-4|medium-sized|TRBJ2-3
TGTGCCAGCAGCCAAATTGATACGCAGTATTTT
CASSQIDTQYF
>TRBD2|TRBV28|few|TRBJ2-3
TGTGCCAGCAGCACGACTAGCGGGGCGACCACAGATACGCAGTATTTT
CASSTTSGATTDTQYF
>NA|TRBV28|few|TRBJ2-1
TGTGCCAGCAGAGTCGAAGAGGGTGAGCAGTTCTTC
CASRVEEGEQFF
>NA|TRBV6-1|few|TRBJ2-5
TGTGCCAGCAGTGAAAACAGGGCGAACCAAGAGACCCAGTACTTC
CASSENRANQETQYF
>NA|TRBV20-1|NA|TRBJ2-7
TGCAGTGCTCCCATACAGGGCGGGTCTGACGAGCAGTACTTC
CSAPIQGGSDEQYF
>TRBD1|TRBV7-2|NA|TRBJ2-3
TGTGCCAGCAGCTTTCAGTCCGGGACAGGGGGTGGAGATACGCAGTATTTT
CASSFQSGTGGGDTQYF
>TRBD2|TRBV7-2|NA|TRBJ2-1
TGTGCCAGCAGCTCCCAAAGTCGGAGCGGGAGGCCATACTACAATGAGCAGTTCTTC
CASSSQSRSGRPYYNEQFF